This record covers a single T cell receptor (beta chain). What this receptor recognizes is not known. The input lacks base qualities; no much larger clone sits a single base away. The data originate from a study of blood T cell repertoires in COVID-19 (dated by TCRdb to 2018 to 2020). Study-level background: The collaborator samples originated in the United States, Italy and Spain and spanned the acute and convalescent phases of COVID-19. The repertoires were released in a freely available public database intended as a resource for research on the immune response to SARS-CoV-2. HLA class I and class II types, where available, came from metadata supplied by the sample provider rather than from assay-based typing. Samples came from the ongoing ImmuneRACE study (first 160 participants) plus 1,254 subjects from 6 global collaborators. Subjects who had been exposed to COVID-19, were actively infected with it, or had recovered from it provided the deeply sampled blood TCRbeta repertoires that made up the dataset. A de-identified subject ID, COVID-19 status, age in years and sex were almost always included in the sample metadata. The material from the prospective study consisted of cDNA or gDNA derived from T cells, B-cell-depleted T cells, or PBMCs.

What the authors observed across the whole study: Clinical and demographic metadata were provided uncurated, with the amount varying by source and participant.

Enrolling through a virtual design, the prospective study's participants ranged in age from roughly 18 to 90 years and lived across roughly 23 United States geographic areas. Cohort assignment in the prospective study relied on participant-reported clinical history from a screening survey and a study questionnaire. Each participant in the prospective study had whole blood, serum and a nasopharyngeal or oropharyngeal swab collected by mobile phlebotomists. Participants in the prospective study had the option to provide additional blood draws and questionnaires over a roughly 2-month period. Prospective study blood samples were shipped either frozen or at room temperature before DNA extraction. The immunoSEQ Assay, a bias-controlled multiplex PCR, was used to amplify TCRbeta CDR3 regions from genomic DNA. The source study handled its data this way. Within the assay, amplification of reference gene primers was used to estimate how many nucleated cells each sample contained. To quantify the absolute abundance of each unique TCRbeta CDR3 rearrangement, sequence reads were collapsed and filtered. For each sample, productive Simpson clonality was calculated as the square root of Simpson's diversity index across productive rearrangements. TCRdb stores this immuneACCESS table with in-frame sequences only. Part of the clones is absent; in the studies checked, under half of the shortfall reflects unresolved V genes, and no reason is known for the rest. V and J calls and clone size are given by that table; D and trimming were obtained from the DNA. The sample table holds about 200,000 clones, of which about 82% were seen once. Jointly, the top ten make up 5% to 7% of the sample.

V is pared back by 4 bases and J by 0 bases, with 11 bases lying between the germline termini. The CDR3 covers 14 residues, taking in both the cysteine and the phenylalanine. Of the read, only the CDR3 DNA is kept; its 42 bases are in frame from base 1. According to the germline V gene, CDR1 reads SGDLS and CDR2 reads YYNGEE. This sequence was found in a man in his forties or fifties with acute COVID-19. What was sequenced was PBMCs or T cells enriched from blood (not recorded which). This sequence uses TRBV9 and TRBJ2-7; the D region possibly corresponds to TRBD1 (6 bases align). The base sequence is TGTGCCAGCAGCACGCAGGGGAGCTCCTACGAGCAGTACTTC. Its translation reads: CASSTQGSSYEQYF. Reference TRBV9 and TRBJ2-7 genes cover what lies past the CDR3, so the full variable domain is DSGVTQTPKHLITATGQRVTLRCSPRSGDLSVYWYQQSLDQGLQFLIQYYNGEERAKGNILERFSAQQFPDLHSELNLSSLELGDSALYFCASSTQGSSYEQYFGPGTRLTVT.